What follows are 30 T cell receptor beta chains derived from one specimen sequenced in a study of CD8+ T cells in alopecia areata. Extracted RNA was reverse transcribed into cDNA, the sequencing template. The protocol was immunoSEQ multiplex PCR, while the TCRdb copy is restricted to in-frame clones and leaves out a portion. The data hold roughly 250,000 clones, with 67% observed a single time. The material was CD4+ T cells sorted from blood, obtained at week 0. These receptors were collected from a human donor with alopecia areata.

The chain carries TRBV6-5 and TRBJ2-3; either TRBD1 or TRBD2 may fit D (5 bases each). V lost 5 bases, J lost 1 base, and 13 bases lay in between. Germline CDR1 MNHEY, CDR2 SVGAGI. The CDR3 runs 15 residues. CDR3 DNA sequence: TGTGCCAGCAGTCCTCGGCAGGGACGCACAGATACGCAGTATTTT. Amino acids: CASSPRQGRTDTQYF.

With regard to this clone: An end of the junction does not agree with germline; a read error may underlie this. J is TRBJ2-7 and V is TRBV25-1, with 9 bases aligning to TRBD2. The CDR3 is 14 residues long. Germline V CDR1 and CDR2: MGHDK, SYGVNS. The CDR3 sequence is CASSAIGVAGAPSF. In DNA form, the CDR3 reads TGTGCCAGCAGTGCCATAGGGGTAGCGGGGGCCCCATCGTTC.

J is TRBJ2-1 and V is TRBV14; D possibly matches TRBD1 or TRBD2 (5 bases each). CDR1 and CDR2 from the germline V gene are SGHDN and FVKESK. Trimming pared 1 base from V and 11 bases from J, leaving 9 bases between. CDR3 length equals 12 residues. Here the CDR3 reads CASSQGGYKQFF. CDR3 nucleotides: TGTGCCAGCAGCCAAGGGGGGTATAAGCAGTTCTTC.

This rearrangement joins TRBV30 to TRBJ2-1, with TRBD1 as a possible D gene (6 bases). This CDR3 is built from 13 residues. Germline V CDR1 and CDR2: GTSNPN, SVGIG (reference sequence). The germline V and J ends were trimmed by 7 bases and 5 bases, with 15 bases remaining between them. The CDR3 is CASQRRDNNEQFF. CDR3 nucleotide sequence: TGTGCCTCTCAGCGCCGGGACAACAATGAGCAGTTCTTC.

The rearrangement uses TRBV30 and TRBJ2-1; D not resolved. CDR1 is GTSNPN and CDR2 is SVGIG in the germline V gene (reference sequence). This CDR3 is built from 12 residues. V was trimmed by 0 bases and J by 4 bases, leaving 4 bases between them. CDR3 sequence: CAWSVSYNEQFF. The CDR3 DNA follows: TGTGCCTGGAGTGTGTCTTACAATGAGCAGTTCTTC.

The chain uses TRBV30 and TRBJ1-2; no firm D call. The germline V and J ends were trimmed by 3 bases and 4 bases, with 6 bases remaining between them. Per the germline V gene, CDR1 is GTSNPN and CDR2 is SVGIG (reference sequence). This CDR3 contains 11 residues. The CDR3 here is CAWRGGYGYTF. Here the CDR3 DNA reads TGTGCCTGGAGGGGCGGCTATGGCTACACCTTC.

This chain connects TRBV30 to TRBJ2-2; D possibly corresponds to TRBD1 (6 bases). V was trimmed by 1 base and J by 0 bases, leaving 9 bases between them. Germline CDR1 is GTSNPN and CDR2 is SVGIG (reference sequence). This CDR3 spans 15 amino acids. The chain's CDR3 is CAWSEGVANTGELFF. CDR3 DNA: TGTGCCTGGAGTGAGGGGGTTGCGAACACCGGGGAGCTGTTTTTT.

This clone was detected only once. CDR3 in amino acids: CASSLVRGATEAFF. The CDR3 DNA reads as TGCGCCAGCAGCTTGGTCAGGGGTGCCACTGAAGCTTTCTTT. The chain combines TRBV5-1 with TRBJ1-1, with D maybe TRBD1 (6 bases). The length of the CDR3 is 14 residues. The germline V gene has CDR1 SGHRS and CDR2 YFSETQ. Between the trimmed V and J ends, which lost 0 bases and 4 bases, there was a span of 10 bases. Drawing the rest from reference TRBV5-1 and TRBJ1-1, the complete variable domain is KAGVTQTPRYLIKTRGQQVTLSCSPISGHRSVSWYQQTPGQGLQFLFEYFSETQRNKGNFPGRFSGRQFSNSRSEMNVSTLELGDSALYLCASSLVRGATEAFFGQGTRLTVV.

The V and J genes are TRBV15 and TRBJ1-1, with 7 nucleotides matching TRBD1. The CDR3 contains 14 residues. Germline values: CDR1 LNHNV, CDR2 YYDKDF (reference sequence). With 5 bases clipped from V and 0 bases from J, the junction kept 3 bases outside the gene matches. CDR3 DNA sequence: TGTGCCACCAGCGGGGGGACAGTGAACACTGAAGCTTTCTTT. It is translated as CATSGGTVNTEAFF.

The rearrangement joins TRBV14 to TRBJ2-7; TRBD2 matches at 7 bases. J gave up 2 bases and V 1 base, and 5 bases lay outside the gene matches. The CDR3 sequence is 15 residues long. Germline-derived CDR1 and CDR2 are SGHDN and FVKESK. The chain's CDR3 is CASSQVTGRAYEQYF. The DNA for the CDR3 is TGTGCCAGCAGCCAAGTAACTGGGAGGGCCTACGAGCAGTACTTC.

The V call is TRBV20-1, the J call TRBJ1-1, with D possibly TRBD1 on 5 matching bases. Trimming removed 4 bases from V and 12 bases from J, with 12 bases in between. The germline V gene has CDR1 DFQATT and CDR2 SNEGSKA (reference sequence). The CDR3 extends over 10 amino acids. The CDR3 sequence is CSATWPGPFF. The CDR3, as DNA: TGCAGTGCTACCTGGCCAGGGCCTTTCTTT.

V gene TRBV5-4 combines with J gene TRBJ1-6; D perhaps matches TRBD1 (6 bases). There are 16 residues in the CDR3. CDR1 and CDR2 from the germline V gene are SGHNT and YYREEE (reference sequence). With 0 bases removed from V and 9 bases from J, the gap between germline ends came to 16 bases. Written as DNA, the CDR3 is TGTGCCAGCAGCTTGGCCGGCGTGCAGGGGAGTTCACCCCTCCACTTT. Translation: CASSLAGVQGSSPLHF.

This clone was seen only a few times. V gene TRBV5-5 combines with J gene TRBJ2-1, with 8 bases matching TRBD1. CDR1 is SGHKS, CDR2 YYEKEE, per germline (reference sequence). The CDR3 has 16 residues. V shed 4 bases, J shed 7 bases, and the junction held 13 bases outside the gene matches. The CDR3 nucleotides read TGTGCCAGCAGCCCCTCACTCCAGGGGGCGATGAATGAGCAGTTCTTC. Protein sequence: CASSPSLQGAMNEQFF. Full variable domain (outside the CDR3, taken from reference TRBV5-5 and TRBJ2-1): DAGVTQSPTHLIKTRGQQVTLRCSPISGHKSVSWYQQVLGQGPQFIFQYYEKEERGRGNFPDRFSARQFPNYSSELNVNALLLGDSALYLCASSPSLQGAMNEQFFGPGTRLTVL.

The gene calls are TRBV30 and TRBJ1-4; maybe TRBD1 (5 bases). V gave up 6 bases and J gave up 6 bases, with 17 bases separating them. CDR1 is GTSNPN, CDR2 SVGIG, per germline (reference sequence). This CDR3 is 14 amino acids long. CDR3 residues: CACPGRGNDEKLFF. CDR3 nucleotide sequence: TGTGCCTGCCCCGGGCGGGGGAACGATGAAAAACTGTTTTTT.

The DNA of the CDR3 is TGTGCCAGCAGTAGTAACCGACAGATCTCCTATGGCTACACCTTC. This translates into CASSSNRQISYGYTF. This rearrangement joins TRBV25-1 to TRBJ1-2, with a weak D call TRBD1 (5 bases). The length of the CDR3 is 15 residues. From germline, CDR1 is MGHDK and CDR2 SYGVNS. The ends were cut back, 5 bases at V and 4 bases at J, with 17 bases in the middle.

Concerning this clone itself: The sample carries other DNA sequences with the same CDR3. This chain joins TRBV29-1 and TRBJ2-3; D not certain. The germline V gene has CDR1 SQVTM and CDR2 ANQGSEA. This CDR3 is 12 amino acids long. V was cut by 4 bases and J by 2 bases, with 7 bases left in between. The CDR3 region has the DNA TGCAGCGTTGCCAGAAACACAGATACGCAGTATTTT. Protein product: CSVARNTDTQYF.

The rearrangement joins TRBV6-5 to TRBJ2-7, with 14 bases that match TRBD2. The CDR3 spans 15 residues. Germline CDR1 reads MNHEY; CDR2 reads SVGAGI. The V gene end was trimmed by 6 bases and the J gene end by 3 bases; junction bases not matched to a gene: 4. Here the CDR3 DNA reads TGTGCCAGCAGGGCGGGACTAGCGGGGGACTACGAGCAGTACTTC. Its protein product is CASRAGLAGDYEQYF.

The V call is TRBV5-8, the J call TRBJ1-2, with TRBD1 as a possible D gene (5 bases). The CDR3 is made up of 14 amino acids. With 5 bases removed from V and 6 bases from J, the gap between germline ends came to 17 bases. Germline V gene data show CDR1 as SGHTS and CDR2 as YDEGEE. The chain's CDR3 is CASSRELGGNGYTF. CDR3 coding DNA: TGTGCCAGCAGTCGGGAACTCGGGGGGAATGGCTACACCTTC.

The CDR3 here is CSVEVLMRGYYGYTF. CDR3 DNA sequence: TGCAGCGTTGAAGTCCTTATGAGGGGCTACTATGGCTACACCTTC. The chain is built from TRBV29-1 and TRBJ1-2; maybe TRBD1 (5 bases). Germline-derived CDR1 and CDR2 are SQVTM and ANQGSEA. V was shortened by 1 base and J by 3 bases, with 15 bases between the two germline ends. The CDR3 covers 15 residues.

V usage is TRBV25-1 and J usage is TRBJ1-1; D remains ambiguous. V lost 6 bases and J 3 bases, leaving 11 bases between the germline ends. This CDR3 contains 13 residues. CDR1 MGHDK and CDR2 SYGVNS come from the germline V gene. The CDR3 protein is CASSSEWDTEAFF. The CDR3 DNA sequence: TGTGCCAGCAGCAGCGAATGGGACACTGAAGCTTTCTTT. Full variable domain (outside the CDR3, taken from reference TRBV25-1 and TRBJ1-1): EADIYQTPRYLVIGTGKKITLECSQTMGHDKMYWYQQDPGMELHLIHYSYGVNSTEKGDLSSESTVSRIRTEHFPLTLESARPSHTSQYLCASSSEWDTEAFFGQGTRLTVV.

The chain has TRBV25-1 and TRBJ1-4; D call uncertain. CDR1 is MGHDK and CDR2 is SYGVNS in the germline V gene. V lost 3 bases and J lost 7, with 12 bases in between. The CDR3 runs to 14 residues. CDR3 in amino acids: CASSDPGFGEKLFF. CDR3 nucleotide sequence: TGTGCCAGCAGTGACCCCGGTTTCGGTGAAAAACTGTTTTTT.

The V and J genes are TRBV29-1 and TRBJ1-6; weak D call: TRBD1 (5 bases). Germline V CDR1 and CDR2: SQVTM, ANQGSEA. This CDR3 spans 14 amino acids. Trimming pared 7 bases from V and 8 bases from J, leaving 18 bases between. The DNA for the CDR3 is TGCAGCGCCACCGAAGGGGCGCGGGATTCACCCCTCCACTTT. It specifies CSATEGARDSPLHF.

The J gene is TRBJ2-7, the V gene TRBV23-1; D possibly corresponds to TRBD1 (5 bases). TRBV23-1 is recorded as an ORF, its role being uncertain. Trimming took off 8 bases at V and 3 bases at J, with 11 bases between the two ends. The CDR3 runs 12 residues. The CDR3, as DNA: TGCGCCAGCCCCGGACATTTCTACGAGCAGTACTTC. It codes for CASPGHFYEQYF.

V is TRBV11-2 and J is TRBJ2-7; D is perhaps TRBD2 (5 bases). Trimming cost V 1 base and J 0 bases, with 13 bases left between them. The CDR3 loop spans 16 amino acids. From germline, CDR1 is SGHAT and CDR2 FQNNGV. The CDR3 region is CASSLGRVLPSYEQYF. The CDR3 DNA is TGTGCCAGCAGCTTAGGGCGGGTACTACCCTCCTACGAGCAGTACTTC.

The chain has TRBV27 and TRBJ1-1, with D hard to call. The CDR3 spans 14 residues. In germline, CDR1 is MNHEY, CDR2 SMNVEV (reference sequence). V lost 1 base and J lost 0, with 6 bases in between. The CDR3 protein is CASSLYRLNTEAFF. DNA for the CDR3: TGTGCCAGCAGTTTATATCGGTTGAACACTGAAGCTTTCTTT.

This clone showed up just a few times. V and J are TRBV18 and TRBJ1-1; 7 nucleotides agree with TRBD1. The CDR3 is made up of 14 amino acids. Trimming cost V 6 bases and J 5 bases; bases outside gene matches: 9. The germline CDR1 and CDR2 sequences are KGHSH and LQKENI. CDR3 sequence reads: CASSYLGQETEAFF. The DNA for the CDR3 is TGTGCCAGCTCGTATCTTGGACAGGAAACTGAAGCTTTCTTT.

The rearrangement joins TRBV29-1 to TRBJ1-4; D remains ambiguous. There are 12 residues in the CDR3. From germline, CDR1 is SQVTM and CDR2 ANQGSEA. The V and J ends lost 4 bases and 11 bases respectively, with 14 bases between them. The DNA of the CDR3 is TGCAGCGTTGCTTTACTCCTAGGGAAACTGTTTTTT. Its protein product is CSVALLLGKLFF.

Ten or more counts support this clone. The chain links TRBV6-6 to TRBJ1-3; D not certain. With 5 bases removed from V and 0 bases from J, the gap between germline ends came to 8 bases. Germline CDR1 and CDR2: MNHNY and SVGAGI (reference sequence). CDR3 length: 14 residues. This CDR3 is CASSKDHSGNTIYF. The CDR3 nucleotides are TGTGCCAGCAGTAAGGACCACTCTGGAAACACCATATATTTT.

The chain has TRBV7-8 and TRBJ2-3; D remains unclear. The CDR3 is made up of 15 amino acids. The V gene's germline CDR1 is SGHVS and CDR2 FQNEAQ. The V end lost 5 bases, the J end lost 2 bases, and 14 bases lay between the germline ends. As DNA, the CDR3 is TGTGCCAGCAGCCCCGAGATGGCGCACACAGATACGCAGTATTTT. Its protein product is CASSPEMAHTDTQYF.

Concerning this clone itself: The same CDR3 also results from other DNA sequences found in this sample. V and J are TRBV29-1 and TRBJ2-5; D perhaps matches TRBD2 (6 bases). CDR1 is SQVTM, CDR2 ANQGSEA, per germline. V was clipped by 4 bases and J by 5 bases, with 11 bases between them. The CDR3 spans 12 residues. CDR3: CSVARGSETQYF. CDR3 DNA: TGCAGCGTTGCGCGGGGAAGCGAGACCCAGTACTTC.